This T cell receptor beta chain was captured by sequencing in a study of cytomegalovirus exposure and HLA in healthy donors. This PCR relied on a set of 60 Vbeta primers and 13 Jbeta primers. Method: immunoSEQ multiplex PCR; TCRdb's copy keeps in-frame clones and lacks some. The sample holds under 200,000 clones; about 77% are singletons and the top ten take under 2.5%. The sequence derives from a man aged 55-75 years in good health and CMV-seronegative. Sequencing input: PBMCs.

The CDR3 loop is CASSASHRALNTEAFF. The CDR3 coding sequence is TGTGCCAGCAGCGCATCACACAGGGCCCTGAACACTGAAGCTTTCTTT. The chain has TRBV9 and TRBJ1-1; a possible D gene is TRBD1 (6 bases). V shed 3 bases and J shed 0 bases, with 15 bases lying between them. In germline, CDR1 is SGDLS, CDR2 YYNGEE. The CDR3 consists of 16 residues.